This TCR beta chain was sequenced for a study of cytomegalovirus exposure and HLA in healthy donors. The PCR employed 60 Vbeta primers together with 13 Jbeta primers. Only in-frame clones appear in the TCRdb table, and some are missing; sequencing was by immunoSEQ multiplex PCR. The data contain about 190,000 clones, 81% of them singletons. Overall study results and limits: High sensitivity and specificity were reportedly achieved when the classifier diagnosed cytomegalovirus status. In vitro assays verified that a few CMV-associated chains recognized CMV antigens specifically. Sequencing depth across donors, presence/absence analyses assumed, was roughly uniform.

The V gene's germline CDR1 is MNHNY and CDR2 SVGAGI (reference sequence). V gave up 5 bases and J gave up 3 bases, with 12 bases separating them. The CDR3 runs 14 residues. On this clone: Its antigen is unidentified.

Specimen: PBMCs. V gene TRBV6-6 combines with J gene TRBJ2-3, with D possibly TRBD1 on 6 matching bases. This clonotype was sampled from a man aged 35 to 55 in good health and CMV-seropositive. CDR3 loop: CASSPQGITDTQYF. DNA for the CDR3: TGTGCCAGCAGTCCCCAGGGGATAACAGATACGCAGTATTTT.